This TCR beta chain was profiled in a study of blood T cell repertoires in COVID-19. This clone has a single count. Some clones are missing from TCRdb's copy, which holds only in-frame ones; the method was immunoSEQ multiplex PCR. The sample contains under 350,000 clones, around nine tenths of which appear only once. Germline V gene lookup returns CDR1 SGHNT and CDR2 YENEEA. The length of the CDR3 is 16 residues. The J segment lost 3 bases and the V segment lost 5 bases, leaving 6 bases of the junction unmatched. The sequenced material came from PBMCs or T cells enriched from blood (not recorded which). This sequence was found in a woman aged 55-70 years who had recovered from COVID-19. The rearrangement links TRBV11-3 to TRBJ2-1; TRBD2 matches 11 bases. The CDR3 spells CASSERTSGHYNEQFF. The DNA for the CDR3 is TGTGCCAGCAGCGAGCGGACTAGCGGGCACTACAATGAGCAGTTCTTC.